What follows are 21 T cell receptor beta chains derived from one specimen sequenced in a study of CD8 T cells in Susac syndrome. Reverse transcription of roughly 0.45 to 1 ug RNA was performed with random hexamers. Via MiXCR, TCRdb re-called the immunoSEQ multiplex PCR reads, giving one row per CDR3 protein. The sample contains under 200,000 distinct CDR3 sequences, 90% to 95% of which appear only once. Sequencing was carried out using CD4+ T cells from PBMCs. The receptors come from a human donor with Susac syndrome.

V gene TRBV12-3 or TRBV12-4 combines with J gene TRBJ2-3; D might be TRBD1 or TRBD2, each matching 7 bases. V lost 4 bases, J lost 3 bases, and 14 bases lay in between. The CDR3 consists of 15 residues. Here the CDR3 DNA reads TGTGCCAGCAGTTCCAGGGGGAGGGTGACAGATACGCAGTATTTT. This sequence encodes CASSSRGRVTDTQYF.

This clonotype came up a few times. The rearrangement links TRBV19 to TRBJ2-3, with 8 bases identical to TRBD2. Looked up from germline, CDR1 is LNHDA and CDR2 is SQIVND (reference sequence). With V trimmed by 4 bases and J by 4 bases, 1 base remained unmatched. The CDR3 is 13 amino acids. Written as DNA, the CDR3 is TGTGCCAGTAGTACGGGACTAGCAGATACGCAGTATTTT. This gives the protein CASSTGLADTQYF.

The chain uses TRBV2 and TRBJ2-4, with D perhaps matching TRBD1 (6 bases). The CDR3 sequence is 16 residues long. Germline values: CDR1 SNHLY, CDR2 FYNNEI. The V end was cut by 5 bases, the J end by 1 base, with 15 bases between. This CDR3 reads CASSFRTELAKNIQYF. The DNA of the CDR3 is TGTGCCAGCAGTTTCCGGACAGAACTCGCCAAAAACATTCAGTACTTC.

The chain has TRBV20-1 and TRBJ2-1; 14 bases agree with TRBD2. Unmatched junction bases numbered 12, after V lost 5 bases and J lost 9 bases. Per the germline V gene, CDR1 is DFQATT and CDR2 is SNEGSKA (reference sequence). The CDR3 has 16 amino acids. CDR3 loop: CSAPSGLAGVAGEQFF. CDR3 bases: TGCAGTGCTCCTTCGGGACTAGCGGGAGTAGCGGGTGAGCAGTTCTTC.

The V call is TRBV11-2, the J call TRBJ1-4; 11 bases are a match to TRBD1. This CDR3 is built from 14 residues. Per the germline V gene, CDR1 is SGHAT and CDR2 is FQNNGV. V lost 5 bases to trimming and J lost 13 bases; unmatched junction nucleotides: 9. The CDR3 DNA reads TGTGCCAGCAGCGAGGGACAGGGGGGATTAAGACTGTTTTTT. As protein: CASSEGQGGLRLFF.

The chain carries TRBV20-1 and TRBJ2-1, with 9 bases matching TRBD2. V shed 6 bases, J shed 3 bases, and the junction held 6 bases outside the gene matches. The CDR3 covers 14 residues. The germline V gene encodes CDR1 DFQATT and CDR2 SNEGSKA (reference sequence). The DNA for the CDR3 is TGCAGTGCCAATAGCGGGAGCCACTACAATGAGCAGTTCTTC. Protein sequence: CSANSGSHYNEQFF.

The chain couples TRBV2 to TRBJ2-3, with TRBD1 matching 7 bases. CDR3 length equals 15 residues. V shed 6 bases and J 4 bases; nucleotides not matched to a gene: 10. Germline-derived CDR1 and CDR2 are SNHLY and FYNNEI. CDR3 protein: CASRPDRAASDTQYF. DNA of the CDR3: TGTGCCAGCAGACCTGACAGGGCCGCATCAGATACGCAGTATTTT.

The chain combines TRBV5-4 with TRBJ2-3; 8 nucleotides align to TRBD1. In germline, CDR1 is SGHNT, CDR2 YYREEE (reference sequence). Germline trimming cut 3 bases from V and 4 bases from J; bases unmatched to any gene: 4. This CDR3 spans 14 amino acids. CDR3 in DNA: TGTGCCAGCAGCTCGGGACAGGTAGCAGATACGCAGTATTTT. The encoded protein is CASSSGQVADTQYF.

The DNA of the CDR3 is TGCGCCAGCAGCTTGAAATCTGGGACAGGGGGCACAGATACGCAGTATTTT. Translation: CASSLKSGTGGTDTQYF. This rearrangement joins TRBV5-1 to TRBJ2-3, with 10 nucleotides matching TRBD1. The CDR3 covers 17 residues. Trimming removed 1 base from V and 1 base from J; junction bases left unmatched: 6. Germline V gene data show CDR1 as SGHRS and CDR2 as YFSETQ.

J is TRBJ1-6 and V is TRBV7-9, with D maybe TRBD1 (5 bases). Germline-derived CDR1 and CDR2 are SEHNR and FQNEAQ (reference sequence). Between the trimmed V and J ends, which lost 1 base and 7 bases, there was a span of 11 bases. The CDR3 totals 15 residues. CDR3 nucleotide sequence: TGTGCCAGCAGCTTAGAGAGGGGACGCAATTCACCCCTCCACTTT. This codes for CASSLERGRNSPLHF.

The chain uses TRBV6-1 and TRBJ2-2, with TRBD1 matching over 7 bases. The CDR3 covers 16 residues. The V segment lost 3 bases and the J segment 5 bases; nucleotides outside the gene matches: 9. Germline V CDR1 and CDR2: MNHNS, SASEGT. CDR3 coding DNA: TGTGCCAGCAGTGAGAAGGGTCAGGGGGTTACCGGGGAGCTGTTTTTT. This sequence encodes CASSEKGQGVTGELFF.

The J gene is TRBJ1-5, the V gene TRBV20-1; TRBD1 is a possible D gene (5 bases). The CDR3 has 15 amino acids. Trimming shortened V by 5 bases and J by 4 bases, and 18 bases separated the two germline ends. Germline CDR1 DFQATT, CDR2 SNEGSKA (reference sequence). The CDR3 here is CSASRGSRGNQPQHF. CDR3 nucleotides: TGCAGTGCTTCCCGGGGCTCCAGAGGGAATCAGCCCCAGCATTTT.

This chain uses TRBV5-1 with TRBJ2-2; D tentatively fits TRBD1 or TRBD2 (5 bases each). CDR3 length: 15 amino acids. Germline V gene lookup returns CDR1 SGHRS and CDR2 YFSETQ. The V end was cut by 3 bases, the J end by 2 bases, with 11 bases between. The CDR3 spells CASSSYRDNTGELFF. For the CDR3, the DNA is TGCGCCAGCAGCTCCTACCGGGACAACACCGGGGAGCTGTTTTTT.

The rearrangement joins TRBV3-1 to TRBJ2-5, with D uncertain. The CDR3 totals 12 residues. Germline V lookup: CDR1 LGHDT, CDR2 YNNKEL (reference sequence). The germline V and J ends were trimmed by 1 base and 6 bases, with 6 bases remaining between them. The CDR3 region has the DNA TGTGCCAGCAGCCAAGTCTATAAGACCCAGTACTTC. As protein: CASSQVYKTQYF.

The V call is TRBV7-2, the J call TRBJ1-5; unclear D gene. Trimming took off 1 base at V and 4 bases at J, with 14 bases between the two ends. The germline CDR1 and CDR2 sequences are SGHTA and FQGNSA. The CDR3 contains 16 residues. The DNA for the CDR3 is TGTGCCAGCAGCTTAGGGGGTCGAGGAATAAATCAGCCCCAGCATTTT. This encodes CASSLGGRGINQPQHF.

The chain combines TRBV5-4 with TRBJ1-2; 8 bases are a match to TRBD1. Per the germline V gene, CDR1 is SGHNT and CDR2 is YYREEE (reference sequence). CDR3 size: 15 residues. The trim removed 4 bases at V and 8 bases at J, leaving 13 bases unmatched. The CDR3 DNA follows: TGTGCCAGCAGCCGAGATACCGGGACAGGAAAAGGCTACACCTTC. Its translation is CASSRDTGTGKGYTF.

V and J are TRBV12-3 or TRBV12-4 and TRBJ1-2, with TRBD1 identical over 7 bases. The trim removed 2 bases at V and 5 bases at J, leaving 5 bases unmatched. This CDR3 region has 14 residues. In DNA form, the CDR3 reads TGTGCCAGCAGTTTAATTCCAGGGGGATATGGCTACACCTTC. The encoded protein is CASSLIPGGYGYTF.

J is TRBJ2-3 and V is TRBV5-1, with TRBD2 matching over 11 bases. There are 16 residues in the CDR3. CDR1 and CDR2 (germline): SGHRS, YFSETQ. The V segment lost 4 bases and the J segment 2 bases; nucleotides outside the gene matches: 6. The CDR3 DNA reads TGCGCCAGCAGCCCGCCGACTAGCGGGAACACAGATACGCAGTATTTT. Translating gives CASSPPTSGNTDTQYF.

This sequence joins TRBV6-1 and TRBJ1-4; D gene uncertain. Deletions cut 7 bases from V and 0 bases from J, with 12 bases between. Germline V CDR1 and CDR2: MNHNS, SASEGT. This CDR3 is built from 15 residues. The CDR3 region has the DNA TGTGCCAGCAACGAGTTCCTTGCAACTAATGAAAAACTGTTTTTT. Protein: CASNEFLATNEKLFF.

V and J are TRBV5-4 and TRBJ2-2; either TRBD1 or TRBD2 may supply D (5 bases each). The CDR3 totals 15 residues. V was cut by 3 bases and J by 0 bases, with 9 bases left in between. The germline CDR1 and CDR2 sequences are SGHNT and YYREEE (reference sequence). The CDR3 protein is CASSWDLANTGELFF. The CDR3 nucleotides read TGTGCCAGCAGCTGGGACCTCGCGAACACCGGGGAGCTGTTTTTT.

The V gene is TRBV7-2, the J gene TRBJ1-5; 7 bases line up with TRBD1. The V gene's germline CDR1 is SGHTA and CDR2 FQGNSA. Trimming took 5 bases from V and 9 from J; bases not matched to a gene: 22. CDR3 size: 18 residues. Written as DNA, the CDR3 is TGTGCCAGCAGCGCCCAACCTTCCCGGACAGGCAACTGGGGGCCCCAGCATTTT. It codes for CASSAQPSRTGNWGPQHF.